The 31 T cell receptor beta chains below were found in one sample sequenced in a study of blood T cell repertoires in COVID-19. Libraries were prepared by immunoSEQ multiplex PCR; TCRdb keeps only in-frame clonotypes and omits some of them. The sample has around 53,000 clones; just under 90% are singletons. The material sequenced was peripheral blood. The receptors come from a woman in her fifties or sixties with COVID-19, enrolled during active disease.

This clone has only a few counts. The V and J genes are TRBV6-5 and TRBJ2-7; D unresolved. The CDR3 loop spans 12 amino acids. CDR1 is MNHEY and CDR2 is SVGAGI in the germline V gene. V lost 6 bases, J lost 1 base, and 7 bases lay in between. CDR3 nucleotide sequence: TGTGCCAGCAGCGCGTCTTCCTACGAGCAGTACTTC. Translated: CASSASSYEQYF.

The rearrangement links TRBV19 to TRBJ1-2, with 7 bases fitting TRBD1. CDR1 LNHDA and CDR2 SQIVND come from the germline V gene (reference sequence). The V and J ends lost 1 base and 4 bases, in that order; junction bases with no gene match: 3. This CDR3 is built from 14 residues. The CDR3, as DNA: TGTGCCAGTAGTATAGGGGGACAGCTCTATGGCTACACCTTC. It specifies CASSIGGQLYGYTF.

This chain links TRBV19 with TRBJ1-2, with TRBD1 matching 12 bases. Per the germline V gene, CDR1 is LNHDA and CDR2 is SQIVND (reference sequence). V lost 4 bases to trimming and J lost 5 bases; unmatched junction nucleotides: 8. The length of the CDR3 is 16 residues. The CDR3 nucleotides read TGTGCCAGTAGTAACCCGGGACAGGGGGCGTTTTATGGCTACACCTTC. Amino acids: CASSNPGQGAFYGYTF.

This chain connects TRBV28 to TRBJ2-7; 7 positions agree with TRBD2. The trim removed 2 bases at V and 6 bases at J, leaving 7 bases unmatched. This CDR3 comprises 14 residues. Germline CDR1 MDHEN, CDR2 SYDVKM. CDR3 nucleotides: TGTGCCAGCAGTTTAGGCGGGGGACGTTTCGAGCAGTACTTC. Encoded protein: CASSLGGGRFEQYF.

The chain joins TRBV18 to TRBJ2-2, with no clear D. The CDR3 sequence is 11 residues long. CDR1 and CDR2 from the germline V gene are KGHSH and LQKENI. The V gene lost 2 bases and the J gene lost 10 bases, with 5 bases spanning the gap. CDR3 bases: TGTGCCAGCTCACCATCGGTGGAGCTGTTTTTT. Translating it yields CASSPSVELFF. Full variable domain (missing parts from reference TRBV18 and TRBJ2-2): NAGVMQNPRHLVRRRGQEARLRCSPMKGHSHVYWYRQLPEEGLKFMVYLQKENIIDESGMPKERFSAEFPKEGPSILRIQQVVRGDSAAYFCASSPSVELFFGEGSRLTVL.

The rearrangement uses TRBV21-1 and TRBJ1-5; the D call of TRBD1 is as the table states it, not checked on the DNA. TRBV21-1 is flagged as a pseudogene. This CDR3 is built from 18 residues. The CDR3, as DNA: TGTGCCAGCAGCAAAGGGCGGACAGGGGGCGTCATCAATCAGCCCCAGCATTTT. Translation: CASSKGRTGGVINQPQHF.

This clone has just one count. The V and J genes are TRBV7-8 and TRBJ2-7, with 7 nucleotides matching TRBD1. Trimming cost V 6 bases and J 7 bases; bases outside gene matches: 9. CDR1 and CDR2 (germline): SGHVS, FQNEAQ. CDR3 length: 13 amino acids. The CDR3 bases are TGTGCCAGCAGTCAGGGGGTCCGGCGGGAGCAGTACTTC. Protein product: CASSQGVRREQYF.

The chain carries TRBV7-3 and TRBJ1-5; no firm D call. Germline values: CDR1 SGHTA, CDR2 FQGTGA. V lost 0 bases and J 6 bases, leaving 6 bases between the germline ends. The CDR3 is 13 residues long. CDR3 sequence: CASSLTAGQPQHF. The CDR3 DNA reads as TGTGCCAGCAGCTTAACAGCGGGTCAGCCCCAGCATTTT.

The CDR3 is CASARAVGGGGPGNQPQHF. The CDR3 DNA follows: TGTGCTAGTGCCCGAGCGGTAGGGGGAGGGGGACCCGGCAATCAGCCCCAGCATTTT. The rearrangement joins TRBV12-5 to TRBJ1-5; maybe TRBD1 (6 bases). The CDR3 runs to 19 residues. Trimming took 7 bases from V and 2 from J, leaving 27 bases between them. Germline V lookup: CDR1 LGHNT, CDR2 FRNRAP.

This clone has just a few counts. The gene calls are TRBV5-1 and TRBJ2-7, with 12 positions matching TRBD2. The CDR3 sequence is 14 residues long. Looked up from germline, CDR1 is SGHRS and CDR2 is YFSETQ. The ends lost 4 bases at V and 6 bases at J; junction bases unmatched: 5. The CDR3: CASSQGLAGGEQYF. The CDR3 region has the DNA TGCGCCAGCAGCCAGGGACTAGCGGGCGGCGAGCAGTACTTC.

V usage is TRBV27 and J usage is TRBJ1-5; the D gene is possibly TRBD1 (6 bases). This CDR3 is built from 14 residues. Trimming left V 6 bases short and J 6 bases short, with 15 bases between. Germline V lookup: CDR1 MNHEY, CDR2 SMNVEV (reference sequence). CDR3 amino acids: CASSNQGRSQPQHF. DNA of the CDR3: TGTGCCAGCAGCAATCAGGGGCGTAGTCAGCCCCAGCATTTT.

The J gene is TRBJ1-5, the V gene TRBV28, with TRBD1 matching over 7 bases. V trimming: 5 bases; J trimming: 7 bases; junction bases outside the gene matches: 8. This CDR3 comprises 14 residues. Germline V gene data show CDR1 as MDHEN and CDR2 as SYDVKM. The CDR3 nucleotides are TGTGCCAGCAGTCCTGGACAGGATTGGCAGCCCCAGCATTTT. Encoded protein: CASSPGQDWQPQHF.

CDR3 sequence (DNA): TGTGCCAGCACCCAAGCAGGCGAGCAGTACTTC. It specifies CASTQAGEQYF. The chain combines TRBV12-3 or TRBV12-4 with TRBJ2-7; D call uncertain. Trimming stripped 7 bases from V and 6 bases from J, with 10 bases between. This CDR3 comprises 11 residues.

The rearrangement links TRBV2 to TRBJ2-1; 7 bases agree with TRBD2. The CDR3 contains 15 residues. Germline CDR1 and CDR2: SNHLY and FYNNEI. V trimming: 6 bases; J trimming: 0 bases; junction bases outside the gene matches: 5. CDR3 in DNA: TGTGCCAGCAGAACCGGGACTATCTCCTACAATGAGCAGTTCTTC. Protein product: CASRTGTISYNEQFF.

The J gene is TRBJ1-5, the V gene TRBV6-2 or TRBV6-3; 7 positions match TRBD1. The CDR3 length is 16 residues. The germline CDR1 and CDR2 sequences are MNHEY and SVGEGT. Trimming cost V 1 base and J 5 bases; bases outside gene matches: 8. The CDR3 DNA reads TGTGCCAGCAGTTACTTTGGGGACAGAAAGTATCAGCCCCAGCATTTT. Its protein product is CASSYFGDRKYQPQHF.

V gene TRBV6-2 or TRBV6-3 combines with J gene TRBJ1-1, with TRBD1 matching 9 bases. Germline values: CDR1 MNHEY, CDR2 SVGEGT. J was trimmed by 2 bases and V by 10 bases; bases with no gene match: 8. This CDR3 comprises 14 residues. CDR3 sequence reads: CAISVTGGNTEAFF. DNA for the CDR3: TGTGCCATCAGCGTTACAGGGGGCAACACTGAAGCTTTCTTT.

This rearrangement joins TRBV6-1 to TRBJ2-1, with 12 bases aligning to TRBD2. With 4 bases clipped from V and 9 bases from J, the junction kept 13 bases outside the gene matches. The germline V gene encodes CDR1 MNHNS and CDR2 SASEGT. The CDR3 spans 17 residues. CDR3 amino acids: CASSGRVRLAGVTEQFF. As DNA, the CDR3 is TGTGCCAGCAGTGGACGCGTAAGACTAGCGGGAGTCACTGAGCAGTTCTTC.

The rearrangement links TRBV4-2 to TRBJ2-2, with 9 bases fitting TRBD1. J gave up 2 bases and V 4 bases, and 8 bases lay outside the gene matches. This CDR3 region has 17 residues. The germline gives CDR1 LGHNA, CDR2 YNFKEQ. CDR3 DNA sequence: TGTGCCAGCAGCCGCAAGACAGGGGGACTAAACACCGGGGAGCTGTTTTTT. It is translated as CASSRKTGGLNTGELFF.

This chain uses TRBV5-1 with TRBJ1-5, with D possibly being TRBD1 (5 bases). Between the trimmed V and J ends, which lost 0 bases and 7 bases, there was a span of 11 bases. The CDR3 extends over 14 amino acids. Germline loops: CDR1 SGHRS, CDR2 YFSETQ. CDR3 nucleotide sequence: TGCGCCAGCAGCTTGGCTTTGCAGGGACAGCCCCAGCATTTT. It yields the protein CASSLALQGQPQHF.

V is TRBV7-9 and J is TRBJ2-1, with TRBD2 matching over 12 bases. CDR1 is SEHNR and CDR2 is FQNEAQ in the germline V gene (reference sequence). J gave up 12 bases and V 5 bases, and 11 bases lay outside the gene matches. This CDR3 is built from 15 residues. CDR3: CASSRGLAGFVVQFF. In DNA, the CDR3 is TGTGCCAGCAGCCGAGGACTAGCGGGGTTTGTTGTGCAGTTCTTC.

CDR3 loop: CASTMEGRREPQHF. CDR3 DNA sequence: TGTGCCAGTACCATGGAGGGCAGGAGGGAGCCCCAGCATTTT. The genes are TRBV19 and TRBJ1-5; D is ambiguous. Trimming removed 7 bases from V and 8 bases from J, with 18 bases in between. This CDR3 comprises 14 residues. Per the germline V gene, CDR1 is LNHDA and CDR2 is SQIVND (reference sequence).

V gene TRBV28 combines with J gene TRBJ2-5; 9 bases are shared with TRBD1. Losses at the gene ends were 7 bases for V and 4 bases for J; bases not matched to a gene: 10. The CDR3 contains 15 residues. The germline gives CDR1 MDHEN, CDR2 SYDVKM. The CDR3 region has the DNA TGTGCCAGCAACGGGGACAGGGATTTTGGAGAGACCCAGTACTTC. This codes for CASNGDRDFGETQYF.

The chain carries TRBV2 and TRBJ2-4, with D perhaps TRBD1 (5 bases). Trimming stripped 0 bases from V and 0 bases from J, with 18 bases between. In germline, CDR1 is SNHLY, CDR2 FYNNEI. The CDR3 is made up of 19 amino acids. CDR3: CASSEALPPGLVAKNIQYF. CDR3 bases: TGTGCCAGCAGTGAAGCCCTGCCCCCAGGGCTGGTAGCCAAAAACATTCAGTACTTC.

The chain couples TRBV19 to TRBJ1-2, with a weak D call TRBD1 (5 bases). This CDR3 is built from 14 residues. Trimming left V 2 bases short and J 0 bases short, with 7 bases between. The germline CDR1 and CDR2 sequences are LNHDA and SQIVND (reference sequence). CDR3 sequence reads: CASSIRGPNYGYTF. For the CDR3, the DNA is TGTGCCAGTAGTATAAGGGGTCCTAACTATGGCTACACCTTC.

The chain links TRBV27 to TRBJ1-5, with TRBD1 as a possible D gene (6 bases). This CDR3 is built from 16 residues. Per germline, CDR1 MNHEY and CDR2 SMNVEV (reference sequence). Trimming shortened V by 3 bases and J by 0 bases, and 12 bases separated the two germline ends. The CDR3 reads CASSLRTDNSNQPQHF. DNA for the CDR3: TGTGCCAGCAGTTTGAGGACAGACAATAGCAATCAGCCCCAGCATTTT.

J is TRBJ1-5 and V is TRBV2, with D hard to call. The length of the CDR3 is 12 residues. The ends were cut back, 2 bases at V and 6 bases at J, with 5 bases in the middle. The germline V gene encodes CDR1 SNHLY and CDR2 FYNNEI. CDR3 sequence: CASSESRQPQHF. CDR3 DNA: TGTGCCAGCAGTGAATCCCGTCAGCCCCAGCATTTT.

The chain links TRBV7-2 to TRBJ2-2, with TRBD2 identical over 7 bases. There are 14 residues in the CDR3. Germline V gene sequence: CDR1 SGHTA, CDR2 FQGNSA. J gave up 6 bases and V 4 bases, and 5 bases lay outside the gene matches. This CDR3 is CASSWEGRAGELFF. The CDR3 nucleotides read TGTGCCAGCAGCTGGGAGGGGCGCGCCGGGGAGCTGTTTTTT.

The chain has TRBV30 and TRBJ1-3, with D maybe TRBD1 (5 bases). The CDR3 contains 13 residues. Germline CDR1 and CDR2: GTSNPN and SVGIG (reference sequence). V was cut by 0 bases and J by 6 bases, with 9 bases left in between. The CDR3 region is CAWSVGGANTIYF. The CDR3, as DNA: TGTGCCTGGAGTGTCGGGGGAGCAAACACCATATATTTT.

This clone showed up just a few times. The J gene is TRBJ1-5, the V gene TRBV19, with 12 bases matching TRBD1. V dropped 1 base and J dropped 7; count of bases not matched to a gene: 5. Germline loops: CDR1 LNHDA, CDR2 SQIVND (reference sequence). The length of the CDR3 is 16 residues. This chain's CDR3 is CASSIAGQGARQPQHF. The DNA of the CDR3 is TGTGCCAGTAGTATAGCGGGACAGGGGGCGAGGCAGCCCCAGCATTTT.

The genes are TRBV19 and TRBJ2-3; TRBD2 matches at 10 bases. The CDR3 covers 15 residues. Trimming removed 6 bases from V and 3 bases from J; junction bases left unmatched: 6. Germline CDR1 LNHDA, CDR2 SQIVND (reference sequence). The CDR3 sequence is CASSKRTSGTDTQYF. CDR3 DNA sequence: TGTGCCAGTAGCAAGAGGACTAGCGGTACAGATACGCAGTATTTT. Complete variable domain (other parts from reference TRBV19 and TRBJ2-3): DGGITQSPKYLFRKEGQNVTLSCEQNLNHDAMYWYRQDPGQGLRLIYYSQIVNDFQKGDIAEGYSVSREKKESFPLTVTSAQKNPTAFYLCASSKRTSGTDTQYFGPGTRLTVL.

The rearrangement uses TRBV2 and TRBJ2-7, with 8 bases matching TRBD2. The CDR3 totals 16 residues. CDR1 SNHLY and CDR2 FYNNEI come from the germline V gene. V gave up 7 bases and J gave up 6 bases; unmatched junction bases: 17. CDR3 nucleotides: TGTGCCAGCATAAGGGCGGGGGGCGGGATTTTCAGCGAGCAGTACTTC. It is translated as CASIRAGGGIFSEQYF.